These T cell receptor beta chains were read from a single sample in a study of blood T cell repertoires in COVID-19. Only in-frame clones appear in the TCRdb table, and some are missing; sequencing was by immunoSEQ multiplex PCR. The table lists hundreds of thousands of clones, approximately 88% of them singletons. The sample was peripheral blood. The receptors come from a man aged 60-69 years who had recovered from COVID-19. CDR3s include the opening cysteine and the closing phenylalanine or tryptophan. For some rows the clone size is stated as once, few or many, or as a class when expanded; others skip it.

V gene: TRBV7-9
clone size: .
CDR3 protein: CASSSYSTGNSYEQYF

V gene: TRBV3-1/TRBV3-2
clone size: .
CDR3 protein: CATLDRGLQETQYF

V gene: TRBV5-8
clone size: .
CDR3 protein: CASSSGGGFGVNTEAFF

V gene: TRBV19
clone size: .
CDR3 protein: CASRADRGRTYTF

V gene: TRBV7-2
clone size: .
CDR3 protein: CASSPNHLGTFYEQYF

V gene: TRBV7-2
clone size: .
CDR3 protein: CASSLGGTGSYEQYF

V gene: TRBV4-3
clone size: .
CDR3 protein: CASSPGGLAGGAGELFF

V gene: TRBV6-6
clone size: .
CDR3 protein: CASRGRGRDNTGELFF

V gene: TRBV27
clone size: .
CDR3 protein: CASSLLGARDTQYF

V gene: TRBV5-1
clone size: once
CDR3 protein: CASSGWTSGGARQTQYF

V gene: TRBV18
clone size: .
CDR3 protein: CASSPLQDGGTEAFF

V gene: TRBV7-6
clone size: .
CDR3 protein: CASRARDSPSYEQYF

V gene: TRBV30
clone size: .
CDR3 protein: CAWSVVGGSYGYTF

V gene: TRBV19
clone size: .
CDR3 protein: CASSIFGTDSSPLHF

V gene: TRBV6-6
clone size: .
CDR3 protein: CASSFLGGTQYF

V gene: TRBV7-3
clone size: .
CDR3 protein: CASSPGLVRTGELFF

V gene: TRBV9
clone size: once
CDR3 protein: CASSLRGADQETQYF

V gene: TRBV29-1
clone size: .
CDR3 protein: CSVGIVLYNEQFF

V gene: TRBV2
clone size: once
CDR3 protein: CASSGTGEYQPQHF

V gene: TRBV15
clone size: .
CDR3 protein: CATSRGRGDSGNTIYF

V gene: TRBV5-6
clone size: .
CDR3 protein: CASSLASGRTNEQFF

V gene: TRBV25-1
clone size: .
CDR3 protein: CASSEPGTGTGEQFF

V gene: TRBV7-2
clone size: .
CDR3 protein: CASSLATGGSYGYTF

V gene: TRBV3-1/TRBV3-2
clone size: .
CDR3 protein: CASSQSRDWSYEQYF

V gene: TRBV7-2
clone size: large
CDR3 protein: CASSLVSTSGSDEQYF

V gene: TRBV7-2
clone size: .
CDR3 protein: CASSPGLAVNEQFF

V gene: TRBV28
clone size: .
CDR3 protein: CASSLGQGGFYGYTF

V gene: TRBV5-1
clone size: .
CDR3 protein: CASSAGAGPYNEQFF

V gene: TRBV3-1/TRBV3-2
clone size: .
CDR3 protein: CATGRIGIGTEAFF

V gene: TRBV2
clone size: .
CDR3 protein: CASRVRGYTDTQYF

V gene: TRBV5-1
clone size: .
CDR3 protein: CASSLLGATNEKLFF

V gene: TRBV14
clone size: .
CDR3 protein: CASSQGAWSYEQYF

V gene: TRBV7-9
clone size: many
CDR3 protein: CASSSTDRANYGYTF

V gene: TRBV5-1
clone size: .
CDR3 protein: CASSSSNPEGELFF

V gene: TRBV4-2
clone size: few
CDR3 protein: CASSPGLAYNEQFF

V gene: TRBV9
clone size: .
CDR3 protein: CASSVEAGHYGYTF

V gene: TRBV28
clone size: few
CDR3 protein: CASNSGGAVNQPQHF

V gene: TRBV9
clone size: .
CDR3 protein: CASSVGMPGQPQHF

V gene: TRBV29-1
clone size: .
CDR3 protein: CSVTQSKNTEAFF

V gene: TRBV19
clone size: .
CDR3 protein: CASSIVRSGGAVTQYF

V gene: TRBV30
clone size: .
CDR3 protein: CAWSVGGVYEQYF

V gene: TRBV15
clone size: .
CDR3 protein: CATSRGGRGSYNEQFF

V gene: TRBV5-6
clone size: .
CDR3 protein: CASSPLTSGPSGKQFF

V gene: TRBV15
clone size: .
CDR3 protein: CATGGGSGNTIYF

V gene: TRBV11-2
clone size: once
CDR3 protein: CASSRLPKWTGIQETQYF

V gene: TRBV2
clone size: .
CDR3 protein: CASRVTGEETQYF

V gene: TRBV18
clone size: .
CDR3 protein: CASSPETSGGTYNEQFF

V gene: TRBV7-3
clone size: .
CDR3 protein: CASSLLGGTDTQYF